These 16 T cell receptor beta chains were all obtained from the same sample, sequenced in a study of blood T cell repertoires in COVID-19. The method was immunoSEQ multiplex PCR; TCRdb's version includes in-frame clones alone and lacks a portion of them. Altogether some 120,000 clones are present, 75% to 95% being singletons, with the ten largest covering under 2%. The specimen sequenced was peripheral blood. These receptors came from a human donor with active COVID-19. The donor label of this sample is uncertain.

The rearrangement joins TRBV2 to TRBJ1-4; TRBD1 aligns across 9 bases. The V gene end was trimmed by 9 bases and the J gene end by 10 bases; junction bases not matched to a gene: 12. Germline CDR1 is SNHLY and CDR2 is FYNNEI. This CDR3 comprises 14 residues. The CDR3 loop is CASHTESTGGKLFF. The CDR3 bases are TGTGCCAGTCATACCGAATCGACAGGGGGAAAACTGTTTTTT. The full variable domain, its missing parts supplied by reference TRBV2 and TRBJ1-4, is EPEVTQTPSHQVTQMGQEVILRCVPISNHLYFYWYRQILGQKVEFLVSFYNNEISEKSEIFDDQFSVERPDGSNFTLKIRSTKLEDSAMYFCASHTESTGGKLFFGSGTQLSVL.

This chain links TRBV7-9 with TRBJ1-5, with D unresolved. The CDR3 has 12 amino acids. Germline values: CDR1 SEHNR, CDR2 FQNEAQ (reference sequence). Trimming pared 3 bases from V and 4 bases from J, leaving 4 bases between. The CDR3 loop reads CASSFPNQPQHF. CDR3 in DNA: TGTGCCAGCAGCTTCCCAAATCAGCCCCAGCATTTT.

V and J are TRBV19 and TRBJ1-3, with D unclear. The germline V gene has CDR1 LNHDA and CDR2 SQIVND (reference sequence). There are 15 residues in the CDR3. V lost 4 bases and J lost 0, with 10 bases in between. CDR3 residues: CASSRGISSGNTIYF. In nucleotides, the CDR3 is TGTGCCAGTAGTAGAGGTATTTCCTCTGGAAACACCATATATTTT.

This clone has just one count. The chain links TRBV12-2 to TRBJ1-5; the listed D gene, TRBD1, was not tested against the DNA. TRBV12-2 is flagged as a pseudogene. The CDR3 totals 16 residues. The CDR3 sequence: CASRSDRGGRVQPQHF. As DNA, the CDR3 is TGTGCAAGTCGCTCCGACAGGGGAGGGAGAGTTCAGCCCCAGCATTTT.

V gene TRBV4-2 combines with J gene TRBJ2-1; D is unresolved. V was clipped by 0 bases and J by 8 bases, with 8 bases between them. CDR3 size: 13 residues. Germline V CDR1 and CDR2: LGHNA, YNFKEQ. CDR3 protein: CASSQDMADEQFF. CDR3 DNA sequence: TGTGCCAGCAGCCAAGATATGGCAGATGAGCAGTTCTTC.

The V and J genes are TRBV9 and TRBJ2-5, with D perhaps TRBD2 (7 bases). The CDR3 has 14 amino acids. CDR1 and CDR2 from the germline V gene are SGDLS and YYNGEE. The V gene lost 0 bases and the J gene lost 4 bases, with 10 bases spanning the gap. As DNA, the CDR3 is TGTGCCAGCAGCGTAGGCGGGGGCGGAGAGACCCAGTACTTC. Translation: CASSVGGGGETQYF.

This chain joins TRBV14 and TRBJ2-2; D gene ambiguous. The CDR3 is 13 amino acids. Trimming left V 1 base short and J 6 bases short, with 6 bases between. From germline, CDR1 is SGHDN and CDR2 FVKESK. The DNA of the CDR3 is TGTGCCAGCAGCCAAGCTTTAGCCGGGGAGCTGTTTTTT. This translates into CASSQALAGELFF.

The sample holds one count of this clone. The chain is built from TRBV4-3 and TRBJ1-3, with D hard to call. The CDR3 has 13 amino acids. Trimming stripped 0 bases from V and 9 bases from J, with 9 bases between. Germline V lookup: CDR1 LGHNA, CDR2 YSLEER. The CDR3: CASSQDTPGTIYF. The CDR3 DNA is TGCGCCAGCAGCCAAGATACCCCGGGCACCATATATTTT.

The rearrangement uses TRBV2 and TRBJ1-1, with a weak D call TRBD1 (5 bases). CDR1 is SNHLY and CDR2 is FYNNEI in the germline V gene. Trimming pared 4 bases from V and 4 bases from J, leaving 13 bases between. The CDR3 loop spans 14 amino acids. The CDR3 DNA follows: TGTGCCAGCAGTGGGACAAGGAGCGCCACTGAAGCTTTCTTT. Its translation is CASSGTRSATEAFF. Together with reference TRBV2 and TRBJ1-1, the CDR3 gives the full variable domain: EPEVTQTPSHQVTQMGQEVILRCVPISNHLYFYWYRQILGQKVEFLVSFYNNEISEKSEIFDDQFSVERPDGSNFTLKIRSTKLEDSAMYFCASSGTRSATEAFFGQGTRLTVV.

The rearrangement uses TRBV18 and TRBJ2-6; unclear D gene. With 2 bases removed from V and 0 bases from J, the gap between germline ends came to 8 bases. The CDR3 is made up of 16 amino acids. CDR1 is KGHSH, CDR2 LQKENI, per germline. CDR3 coding DNA: TGTGCCAGCTCACCAACCCATAGCTCTGGGGCCAACGTCCTGACTTTC. It translates to CASSPTHSSGANVLTF.

The rearrangement uses TRBV6-2 or TRBV6-3 and TRBJ2-5; 9 nucleotides align to TRBD2. Losses at the gene ends were 3 bases for V and 0 bases for J; bases not matched to a gene: 8. Germline CDR1 is MNHEY and CDR2 is SVGEGT. The CDR3 has 17 amino acids. The CDR3 DNA reads as TGTGCCAGCAGTTATGCCTTGGAGCGGGGGGACCAAGAGACCCAGTACTTC. This codes for CASSYALERGDQETQYF.

This clone appeared a single time. The chain combines TRBV5-6 with TRBJ2-7; TRBD1 is a possible D gene (6 bases). V was trimmed by 6 bases and J by 0 bases, leaving 10 bases between them. Germline CDR1 and CDR2: SGHDT and YYEEEE. The CDR3 loop spans 13 amino acids. In DNA form, the CDR3 reads TGTGCCAGCAATCCAGGGGTCTCCTACGAGCAGTACTTC. Translating it yields CASNPGVSYEQYF.

CDR3 DNA sequence: TGCGCCAGCAGCCAAGATGTCGGCGGGACAGGGTTAGGCTACACCTTC. Amino acid sequence: CASSQDVGGTGLGYTF. This chain uses TRBV4-3 with TRBJ1-2; 9 positions agree with TRBD1. CDR3 size: 16 residues. Germline V gene data show CDR1 as LGHNA and CDR2 as YSLEER. Trimming took 0 bases from V and 8 from J; bases not matched to a gene: 10.

The rearrangement joins TRBV27 to TRBJ1-5; tentative D call: TRBD1 (6 bases). CDR3 size: 16 residues. Trimming stripped 3 bases from V and 1 base from J, with 13 bases between. Per the germline V gene, CDR1 is MNHEY and CDR2 is SMNVEV (reference sequence). CDR3 region: CASSFLGHLSNQPQHF. The CDR3 coding sequence is TGTGCCAGCAGTTTTCTGGGACACCTAAGCAATCAGCCCCAGCATTTT.

V and J are TRBV7-2 and TRBJ1-1; 11 bases align to TRBD1. The trim removed 5 bases at V and 4 bases at J, leaving 9 bases unmatched. Germline CDR1 and CDR2: SGHTA and FQGNSA. The length of the CDR3 is 16 residues. The CDR3 coding sequence is TGTGCCAGCAGCAACCGGGACAGGGGGGTTGGCACTGAAGCTTTCTTT. This sequence encodes CASSNRDRGVGTEAFF.

The V and J genes are TRBV2 and TRBJ1-5; D gene uncertain. This CDR3 has 13 residues. Germline loops: CDR1 SNHLY, CDR2 FYNNEI. V was shortened by 4 bases and J by 4 bases, with 8 bases between the two germline ends. The CDR3, as DNA: TGTGCCAGCAGTGTTGGCGGGAATCAGCCCCAGCATTTT. Translating it yields CASSVGGNQPQHF.